One sample yielded the 11 T cell receptor beta chains listed below, sequenced in a study of T cell changes during pregnancy in multiple sclerosis. Profiling relied on immunoSEQ multiplex PCR, and the TCRdb table lists in-frame clones only, not all of them. The top ten clones hold about 0.7% of a sample with approximately 44,000 clones, 90% of them seen once. The sample consisted of CD4+ T cells from peripheral blood mononuclear cells, taken before pregnancy. These receptor sequences come from a female donor with multiple sclerosis, enrolled in a pregnancy study.

The chain has TRBV10-3 and TRBJ1-5; TRBD1 matches 7 bases. CDR3 length: 16 residues. CDR1 and CDR2 from the germline V gene are ENHRY and SYGVKD. With V trimmed by 0 bases and J by 6 bases, 8 bases remained unmatched. Here the CDR3 reads CAISESEGASFQPQHF. CDR3 DNA sequence: TGTGCCATCAGTGAGTCTGAGGGGGCATCCTTTCAGCCCCAGCATTTT.

The chain links TRBV6-4 to TRBJ1-3, with unresolved D. CDR1 and CDR2 (germline): MRHNA, SNTAGT. The CDR3 loop spans 14 amino acids. V lost 6 bases to trimming and J lost 1 base, with 10 bases between them. For the CDR3, the DNA is TGTGCCAGCAGAACGGAGGTATCTGGAAACACCATATATTTT. Translating it yields CASRTEVSGNTIYF.

For the CDR3, the DNA is TGTGCCAGCAGCCAAGGAAGGCAGGGGAATGGCTACACCTTC. Amino acid sequence: CASSQGRQGNGYTF. The chain has TRBV14 and TRBJ1-2, with a weak D call TRBD1 (6 bases). V gave up 1 base and J gave up 6 bases, with 12 bases separating them. This CDR3 is built from 14 residues. Germline CDR1 is SGHDN and CDR2 is FVKESK.

The chain joins TRBV6-6 to TRBJ1-6; 11 bases line up with TRBD1. Germline CDR1 and CDR2: MNHNY and SVGAGI (reference sequence). Trimming cost V 0 bases and J 9 bases; bases outside gene matches: 4. The CDR3 consists of 16 residues. CDR3 coding DNA: TGTGCCAGCAGTTACTCCGGCGGGACAGGGGGTTCACCCCTCCACTTT. Translated, it gives CASSYSGGTGGSPLHF.

The gene calls are TRBV4-3 and TRBJ2-3, with D perhaps matching TRBD2 (6 bases). V shed 2 bases and J shed 2 bases, with 17 bases lying between them. CDR1 is LGHNA, CDR2 YSLEER, per germline. CDR3 length equals 17 residues. The CDR3 DNA is TGCGCCAGCAGCCAACAACCACCCCGGGGGTACACAGATACGCAGTATTTT. Its translation is CASSQQPPRGYTDTQYF.

The V gene is TRBV7-3, the J gene TRBJ2-3, with TRBD1 matching 7 bases. V gave up 4 bases and J gave up 0 bases; unmatched junction bases: 10. The germline V gene has CDR1 SGHTA and CDR2 FQGTGA. The CDR3 has 17 residues. The CDR3 sequence: CASSSTPTGSSTDTQYF. CDR3 DNA sequence: TGTGCCAGCAGCTCCACACCGACAGGGTCTAGCACAGATACGCAGTATTTT. Based on the CDR3 plus reference TRBV7-3 and TRBJ2-3, the full variable domain is GAGVSQTPSNKVTEKGKYVELRCDPISGHTALYWYRQSLGQGPEFLIYFQGTGAADDSGLPNDRFFAVRPEGSVSTLKIQRTERGDSAVYLCASSSTPTGSSTDTQYFGPGTRLTVL.

This chain connects TRBV18 to TRBJ1-1; 12 bases agree with TRBD1. Trimming cost V 3 bases and J 1 base; bases outside gene matches: 6. The CDR3 spans 17 residues. Germline V gene sequence: CDR1 KGHSH, CDR2 LQKENI. Written as DNA, the CDR3 is TGTGCCAGCTCACCGCCCGGGACAGGGGGCAGGAACACTGAAGCTTTCTTT. It is translated as CASSPPGTGGRNTEAFF.

This clone was observed a single time. V gene TRBV15 combines with J gene TRBJ2-7; 9 bases line up with TRBD1. J gave up 7 bases and V 4 bases, and 14 bases lay outside the gene matches. Germline V gene sequence: CDR1 LNHNV, CDR2 YYDKDF (reference sequence). This CDR3 is 16 amino acids long. The CDR3 DNA sequence: TGTGCCACCAGCAACACGGGGCGCCGGGACAGGGAAGAGCAGTACTTC. Amino acid sequence: CATSNTGRRDREEQYF.

V and J are TRBV28 and TRBJ1-5; possible D gene TRBD1, 6 bases. The CDR3 covers 14 residues. V lost 2 bases, J lost 7 bases, and 12 bases lay in between. Germline V gene lookup returns CDR1 MDHEN and CDR2 SYDVKM. As DNA, the CDR3 is TGTGCCAGCAGTTTAGGGGGGGCGGGACAGCCCCAGCATTTT. Its protein is CASSLGGAGQPQHF.

The chain carries TRBV14 and TRBJ1-2; D is perhaps TRBD1 (6 bases). Germline V gene sequence: CDR1 SGHDN, CDR2 FVKESK. The CDR3 totals 18 residues. Trimming cost V 0 bases and J 2 bases, with 19 bases left between them. CDR3 sequence (DNA): TGTGCCAGCAGCCAAGAGGGGGCAGGAGAGGAACTGAACTATGGCTACACCTTC. This translates into CASSQEGAGEELNYGYTF.

V usage is TRBV19 and J usage is TRBJ1-1; 7 positions match TRBD1. The CDR3 is 15 residues long. Germline assignment: CDR1 LNHDA and CDR2 SQIVND (reference sequence). Unmatched junction bases numbered 6, after V lost 3 bases and J lost 2 bases. CDR3 nucleotides: TGTGCCAGTAGTATGGGGAAGGGGGCTAACACTGAAGCTTTCTTT. Amino acids: CASSMGKGANTEAFF.